The 30 T cell receptor beta chains presented below share a single source sample, sequenced in a study of shared clonotypes between healthy human individuals. TCRdb keeps only in-frame clones here, not all; method: immunoSEQ multiplex PCR. The profile covers roughly 510,000 clones, with nearly 80% appearing a single time and around 12% taken by the ten largest. The sequencing sample was made of PBMCs. These receptors came from a woman aged 40 to 49 in good health. Some clones in this sample may be carry-over from other donors' samples.

The chain employs TRBV7-9 and TRBJ2-1, with D unresolved. V was cut by 1 base and J by 7 bases, with 5 bases left in between. The CDR3 spans 12 residues. Per the germline V gene, CDR1 is SEHNR and CDR2 is FQNEAQ (reference sequence). The CDR3 DNA reads TGTGCCAGCAGCTTAGGAGAGAATGAGCAGTTCTTC. This gives the protein CASSLGENEQFF.

V is TRBV2 and J is TRBJ1-2, with unresolved D. The CDR3 is 16 amino acids. V was trimmed by 7 bases and J by 2 bases, leaving 20 bases between them. Germline-derived CDR1 and CDR2 are SNHLY and FYNNEI. The CDR3, as DNA: TGTGCCAGCACTCGAGGGAAGGATTTATCCAACTATGGCTACACCTTC. This gives the protein CASTRGKDLSNYGYTF.

A remark on this clone: The same CDR3 can be traced to other DNA sequences in this sample. The chain couples TRBV5-1 to TRBJ1-1; D gene uncertain. Trimming removed 4 bases at V and 8 bases at J, with 9 bases between. CDR3 length: 11 residues. CDR1 and CDR2 (germline): SGHRS, YFSETQ. CDR3 region: CASSLGTEAFF. The CDR3 bases are TGCGCCAGCAGCCTCGGTACCGAAGCTTTCTTT. The whole variable domain, remainder taken from reference TRBV5-1 and TRBJ1-1, is KAGVTQTPRYLIKTRGQQVTLSCSPISGHRSVSWYQQTPGQGLQFLFEYFSETQRNKGNFPGRFSGRQFSNSRSEMNVSTLELGDSALYLCASSLGTEAFFGQGTRLTVV.

The V call is TRBV19, the J call TRBJ2-2; D unresolved. The CDR3 totals 12 residues. Trimming removed 5 bases from V and 2 bases from J, with 3 bases in between. From germline, CDR1 is LNHDA and CDR2 SQIVND (reference sequence). This CDR3 reads CASSANTGELFF. The CDR3 DNA reads as TGTGCCAGTAGTGCTAACACCGGGGAGCTGTTTTTT.

The V gene is TRBV7-2, the J gene TRBJ2-1; TRBD2 matches 12 bases. The germline V gene encodes CDR1 SGHTA and CDR2 FQGNSA. V was clipped by 4 bases and J by 5 bases; unmatched bases: 3. This CDR3 comprises 15 residues. Written as DNA, the CDR3 is TGTGCCAGCAGCTCAGGACTAGCGGGAAACAATGAGCAGTTCTTC. This codes for CASSSGLAGNNEQFF.

The rearrangement joins TRBV12-5 to TRBJ2-1; D unclear. CDR3 length: 14 amino acids. Germline loops: CDR1 LGHNT, CDR2 FRNRAP. Trimming removed 3 bases from V and 3 bases from J, with 9 bases in between. The DNA for the CDR3 is TGTGCTAGTGGTTTTGAGTCGGGCTACAATGAGCAGTTCTTC. Amino acids: CASGFESGYNEQFF.

The J gene is TRBJ2-3, the V gene TRBV2, with TRBD2 identical over 11 bases. The germline V gene encodes CDR1 SNHLY and CDR2 FYNNEI. The junction had 2 bases not matched to a gene; V was cut back by 7 bases and J by 2 bases. The CDR3 totals 14 residues. DNA of the CDR3: TGTGCCAGCATGGGACTAGCGGTCACAGATACGCAGTATTTT. Its protein is CASMGLAVTDTQYF.

The V call is TRBV30, the J call TRBJ2-1; no clear D gene. The CDR3 runs to 11 residues. Germline CDR1 is GTSNPN and CDR2 is SVGIG (reference sequence). CDR3 sequence: CARRSYNEQFF. For the CDR3, the DNA is TGTGCTCGCCGCTCCTACAATGAGCAGTTCTTC.

The gene calls are TRBV9 and TRBJ2-7; 10 nucleotides match TRBD2. This CDR3 comprises 17 residues. Germline CDR1 SGDLS, CDR2 YYNGEE. Trimming removed 4 bases from V and 9 bases from J; junction bases left unmatched: 19. The CDR3 nucleotides are TGTGCCAGCAGCCCCGTTCCCACGGCTAGCGGGAGAGCAGTGCAGTACTTC. It translates to CASSPVPTASGRAVQYF.

The V call is TRBV19, the J call TRBJ1-2; no clear D. CDR3 size: 11 residues. Per the germline V gene, CDR1 is LNHDA and CDR2 is SQIVND (reference sequence). The germline V and J ends were trimmed by 4 bases and 4 bases, with 4 bases remaining between them. Written as DNA, the CDR3 is TGTGCCAGTAGTACAGTCTATGGCTACACCTTC. Its translation: CASSTVYGYTF.

A single count supports this clone. V is TRBV5-4 and J is TRBJ2-5; TRBD1 matches 8 bases. Trimming removed 2 bases from V and 5 bases from J; junction bases left unmatched: 5. Germline V gene data show CDR1 as SGHNT and CDR2 as YYREEE (reference sequence). There are 14 residues in the CDR3. The CDR3 bases are TGTGCCAGCAGCTTTCAGGGGGCAAGGGAGACCCAGTACTTC. It encodes CASSFQGARETQYF.

The chain employs TRBV14 and TRBJ1-2; 8 bases agree with TRBD1. The V gene end was trimmed by 5 bases and the J gene end by 8 bases; junction bases not matched to a gene: 10. CDR1 SGHDN and CDR2 FVKESK come from the germline V gene. The CDR3 has 14 amino acids. CDR3 amino acids: CASSNAGGARGYTF. DNA for the CDR3: TGTGCCAGCAGCAATGCAGGGGGCGCTAGGGGCTACACCTTC.

CDR3 coding DNA: TGTGCCACAGAGCGACACAGGGGACCTTCCTTAAGATATGGCTACACCTTC. Translation: CATERHRGPSLRYGYTF. V gene TRBV28 combines with J gene TRBJ1-2; 7 nucleotides agree with TRBD1. Germline values: CDR1 MDHEN, CDR2 SYDVKM. This CDR3 region has 17 residues. V lost 10 bases, J lost 5 bases, and 22 bases stayed unmatched.

This chain links TRBV25-1 with TRBJ2-3; D is possibly TRBD2 (5 bases). This CDR3 has 14 amino acids. From germline, CDR1 is MGHDK and CDR2 SYGVNS. The V end lost 6 bases, the J end lost 1 base, and 11 bases lay between the germline ends. The CDR3 DNA reads TGTGCCAGCAGCCGGGGTTACGGCACAGATACGCAGTATTTT. Residues: CASSRGYGTDTQYF.

The J gene is TRBJ2-5, the V gene TRBV5-8; a weak D match, TRBD1 (6 bases). CDR1 is SGHTS, CDR2 YDEGEE, per germline. The CDR3 is 14 amino acids. V lost 3 bases, J lost 4 bases, and 13 bases lay in between. CDR3 sequence reads: CASSSTGFGETQYF. The CDR3 DNA is TGTGCCAGCAGCTCAACAGGGTTCGGAGAGACCCAGTACTTC.

The chain carries TRBV7-2 and TRBJ2-2; 7 bases agree with TRBD1. The V gene's germline CDR1 is SGHTA and CDR2 FQGNSA. The J segment lost 0 bases and the V segment lost 0 bases, leaving 4 bases of the junction unmatched. The length of the CDR3 is 17 residues. The CDR3 is CASSLATGFANTGELFF. For the CDR3, the DNA is TGTGCCAGCAGCTTAGCGACAGGGTTCGCGAACACCGGGGAGCTGTTTTTT.

This chain joins TRBV6-1 and TRBJ2-2; 12 bases agree with TRBD2. Germline CDR1 reads MNHNS; CDR2 reads SASEGT. Losses at the gene ends were 9 bases for V and 4 bases for J; bases not matched to a gene: 6. CDR3 length: 15 amino acids. CDR3 sequence reads: CASSLAGGTTGELFF. DNA of the CDR3: TGTGCCAGTTCCCTAGCGGGAGGGACCACCGGGGAGCTGTTTTTT.

The chain uses TRBV21-1 and TRBJ1-4; the D call of TRBD1 is as the table states it, not checked on the DNA. TRBV21-1 is deemed a pseudogene. This CDR3 has 19 amino acids. The CDR3 sequence: CASTTGTNPEGGMDEKLFF. The CDR3, as DNA: TGTGCCAGCACGACAGGAACGAACCCCGAAGGTGGTATGGATGAAAAACTGTTTTTT.

This chain uses TRBV28 with TRBJ2-3, with TRBD2 matching 8 bases. Germline V gives CDR1 MDHEN, CDR2 SYDVKM. The CDR3 is 14 amino acids. V trimming: 6 bases; J trimming: 14 bases; junction bases outside the gene matches: 16. The CDR3 reads CASSRLGTRGQVYF. DNA for the CDR3: TGTGCCAGCAGCCGCTTGGGGACTAGGGGTCAGGTGTATTTT.

The genes are TRBV6-1 and TRBJ2-7, with D possibly called TRBD1 or TRBD2 (5 bases each). CDR1 and CDR2 (germline): MNHNS, SASEGT. V gave up 7 bases and J gave up 6 bases, with 22 bases separating them. The CDR3 has 15 amino acids. As DNA, the CDR3 is TGTGCCAGCACCATCCCAAGCGGTGGTGGGGGCGAGCAGTACTTC. Its protein is CASTIPSGGGGEQYF.

This chain uses TRBV28 with TRBJ2-2, with 9 bases fitting TRBD1. Germline values: CDR1 MDHEN, CDR2 SYDVKM. The CDR3 is 12 amino acids. V dropped 8 bases and J dropped 6; count of bases not matched to a gene: 1. CDR3 region: CASDRGAGELFF. DNA for the CDR3: TGTGCCAGCGACAGGGGGGCCGGGGAGCTGTTTTTT.

The rearrangement links TRBV19 to TRBJ1-2; 9 bases align to TRBD1. Germline CDR1 and CDR2: LNHDA and SQIVND (reference sequence). The trim removed 4 bases at V and 2 bases at J, leaving 2 bases unmatched. The CDR3 is 14 residues long. Here the CDR3 DNA reads TGTGCCAGTAGTACCGGGACAGGGAACTATGGCTACACCTTC. Translated: CASSTGTGNYGYTF.

The chain couples TRBV9 to TRBJ2-5; 10 positions match TRBD1. J was trimmed by 4 bases and V by 3 bases; bases with no gene match: 0. CDR3 length equals 13 residues. Looked up from germline, CDR1 is SGDLS and CDR2 is YYNGEE. The CDR3 sequence is CASSGQGAETQYF. CDR3 DNA sequence: TGTGCCAGCAGCGGACAGGGGGCAGAGACCCAGTACTTC.

The chain recombines TRBV11-1 with TRBJ2-1; no clear D gene. This CDR3 region has 14 residues. Germline CDR1 and CDR2: SGHAT and FQDESV (reference sequence). With 5 bases removed from V and 0 bases from J, the gap between germline ends came to 8 bases. The CDR3: CASSPWSSYNEQFF. Here the CDR3 DNA reads TGTGCCAGCAGCCCTTGGAGCTCCTACAATGAGCAGTTCTTC. Together with reference TRBV11-1 and TRBJ2-1, the CDR3 gives the full variable domain: EAEVAQSPRYKITEKSQAVAFWCDPISGHATLYWYRQILGQGPELLVQFQDESVVDDSQLPKDRFSAERLKGVDSTLKIQPAELGDSAMYLCASSPWSSYNEQFFGPGTRLTVL.

This clone was seen just once. The J gene is TRBJ2-7, the V gene TRBV7-2, with D hard to call. V lost 5 bases and J lost 3, with 11 bases in between. This CDR3 has 13 residues. Germline V gene data show CDR1 as SGHTA and CDR2 as FQGNSA. CDR3 in DNA: TGTGCCAGCAGCCCTGAAATCCGCTACGAGCAGTACTTC. As protein: CASSPEIRYEQYF.

This clone was picked up a small number of times. The chain links TRBV9 to TRBJ1-1; 7 bases align to TRBD1. V lost 6 bases and J lost 0; bases outside the gene matches: 5. The CDR3 has 14 amino acids. Per germline, CDR1 SGDLS and CDR2 YYNGEE. CDR3 amino acids: CASTLTGMNTEAFF. In DNA, the CDR3 is TGTGCCAGCACCCTGACAGGGATGAACACTGAAGCTTTCTTT.

J is TRBJ1-1 and V is TRBV30; 7 bases line up with TRBD1. Germline CDR1 reads GTSNPN; CDR2 reads SVGIG (reference sequence). V trimming: 5 bases; J trimming: 0 bases; junction bases outside the gene matches: 12. The CDR3 is made up of 16 amino acids. Here the CDR3 reads CAWEEATGLMNTEAFF. The CDR3 region has the DNA TGTGCCTGGGAGGAGGCGACAGGGCTCATGAACACTGAAGCTTTCTTT.

The chain carries TRBV11-1 and TRBJ2-5; D tentatively fits TRBD1 or TRBD2 (5 bases each). The CDR3 runs to 16 residues. Looked up from germline, CDR1 is SGHAT and CDR2 is FQDESV (reference sequence). Trimming left V 3 bases short and J 2 bases short, with 16 bases between. CDR3 in amino acids: CASSLGLAWGQETQYF. The CDR3 DNA follows: TGTGCCAGCAGCTTGGGGCTAGCATGGGGGCAAGAGACCCAGTACTTC.

The rearrangement uses TRBV14 and TRBJ1-1, with D unresolved. The V and J ends lost 0 bases and 0 bases respectively, with 11 bases between them. Germline V lookup: CDR1 SGHDN, CDR2 FVKESK. The CDR3 is 16 residues long. The CDR3, as DNA: TGTGCCAGCAGCCAAGATGTTGGGCTAGTGAACACTGAAGCTTTCTTT. Encoded protein: CASSQDVGLVNTEAFF.

At least ten counts were recorded for this clone. This chain uses TRBV5-5 with TRBJ2-2, with TRBD2 matching 11 bases. This CDR3 contains 16 residues. Germline values: CDR1 SGHKS, CDR2 YYEKEE (reference sequence). Losses at the gene ends were 0 bases for V and 8 bases for J; bases not matched to a gene: 6. The CDR3 coding sequence is TGTGCCAGCAGCTTGGAACTAGCGGGAGTATTTGGGGAGCTGTTTTTT. The encoded protein is CASSLELAGVFGELFF.